This T cell receptor (beta chain) was sequenced in a study of response to subunit inactivated influenza vaccine. V dropped 0 bases and J dropped 5 bases, with 15 bases sitting between them. CDR1 is SGHDT, CDR2 YYEEEE, per germline. There are 16 residues in the CDR3. From the RT-PCR reads, TCRdb called clonotypes with MiXCR, one entry per CDR3 protein. The sample has hundreds of thousands of distinct CDR3 sequences; 15% to 17% are singletons. The genes are TRBV5-6 and TRBJ2-1, with D hard to call. This TCR was sampled from a man aged 45-65 years who received an inactivated influenza vaccine. Material: PBMCs from blood, obtained roughly 12 days after vaccination. CDR3 sequence: CASSLAEKALNNEQFF. The CDR3 region has the DNA TGTGCCAGCAGCTTGGCCGAAAAGGCACTTAACAATGAGCAGTTCTTC.